This T cell receptor (beta chain) was captured in a study of Ad26.COV2.S vaccination and SARS-CoV-2 variants. Germline CDR1 SGDLS, CDR2 YYNGEE. Trimming took 4 bases from V and 3 from J, leaving 25 bases between them. CDR3 length: 18 amino acids. The treatment: roughly 18 received Ad26.COV2.S at low or high dose, single or two shots; about 5 received placebo; per-sample allocation not given. Day 63 following the first vaccine or placebo injection was when the samples were taken. Clones were sequenced by immunoSEQ multiplex PCR, and TCRdb holds only the in-frame ones, with some missing. The sample consists of a few hundred thousand clones, 70% to 90% of them appearing once.

This receptor was obtained from a person aged 18 to 65 who received the Ad26.COV2.S COVID-19 vaccine or a placebo. The gene calls are TRBV9 and TRBJ1-1, with a tentative D call TRBD1 (5 bases). The sequencing used peripheral blood, collected in a trial of Ad26.COV2.S vaccine versus placebo. The CDR3 coding sequence is TGTGCCAGCAGCAGAGGGAGAAAGGGTCTCATCAGGGACACTGAAGCTTTCTTT. This gives the protein CASSRGRKGLIRDTEAFF.